The clone carrying this TCR beta chain showed up many times. The data are from a study of early T cells in non-severe SARS-CoV-2 infection. The CDR3 runs 14 residues. Looked up from germline, CDR1 is SNHLY and CDR2 is FYNNEI. The germline V and J ends were trimmed by 5 bases and 7 bases, with 12 bases remaining between them. TCRdb reanalysed the 5' RACE reads using MiXCR and keeps one entry per CDR3 protein. Of over 35,000 distinct CDR3 sequences listed, about 5% are singletons. Material: whole blood. The TCR originated in an adult who was a healthcare worker with PCR-confirmed SARS-CoV-2 infection or an uninfected control (not recorded which). The gene calls are TRBV2 and TRBJ1-6; D is uncertain. The CDR3 here is CASSKGTDNSPLHF. The DNA of the CDR3 is TGTGCCAGCAGTAAGGGAACAGACAATTCACCCCTCCACTTT.